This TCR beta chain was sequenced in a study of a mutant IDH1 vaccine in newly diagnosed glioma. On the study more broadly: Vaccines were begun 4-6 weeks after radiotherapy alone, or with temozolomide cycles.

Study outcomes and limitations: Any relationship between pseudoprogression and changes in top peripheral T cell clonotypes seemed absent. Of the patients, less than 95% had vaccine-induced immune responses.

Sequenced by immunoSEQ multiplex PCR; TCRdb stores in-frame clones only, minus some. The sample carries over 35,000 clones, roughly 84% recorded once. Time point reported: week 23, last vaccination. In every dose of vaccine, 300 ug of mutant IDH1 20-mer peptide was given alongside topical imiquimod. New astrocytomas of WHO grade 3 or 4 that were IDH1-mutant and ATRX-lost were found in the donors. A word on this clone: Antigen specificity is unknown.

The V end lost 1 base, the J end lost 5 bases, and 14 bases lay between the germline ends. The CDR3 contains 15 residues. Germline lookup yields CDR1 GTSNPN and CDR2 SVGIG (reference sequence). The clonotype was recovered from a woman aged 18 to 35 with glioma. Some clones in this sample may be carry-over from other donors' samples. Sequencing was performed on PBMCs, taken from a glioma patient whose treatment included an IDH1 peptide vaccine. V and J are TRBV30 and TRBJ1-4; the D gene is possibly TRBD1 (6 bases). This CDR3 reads CAWSAGGSLNEKLFF. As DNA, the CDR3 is TGTGCCTGGAGTGCTGGGGGCAGTTTAAATGAAAAACTGTTTTTT.